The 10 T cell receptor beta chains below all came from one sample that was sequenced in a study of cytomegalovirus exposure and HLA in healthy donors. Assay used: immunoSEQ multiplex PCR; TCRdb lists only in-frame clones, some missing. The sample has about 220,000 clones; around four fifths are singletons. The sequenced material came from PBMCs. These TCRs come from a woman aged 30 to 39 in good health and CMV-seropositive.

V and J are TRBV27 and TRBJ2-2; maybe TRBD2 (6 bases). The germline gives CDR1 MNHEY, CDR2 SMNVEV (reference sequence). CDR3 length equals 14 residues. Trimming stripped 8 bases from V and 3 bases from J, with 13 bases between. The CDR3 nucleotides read TGTGCCAGCGCGACTAGGATACACACCGGGGAGCTGTTTTTT. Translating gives CASATRIHTGELFF.

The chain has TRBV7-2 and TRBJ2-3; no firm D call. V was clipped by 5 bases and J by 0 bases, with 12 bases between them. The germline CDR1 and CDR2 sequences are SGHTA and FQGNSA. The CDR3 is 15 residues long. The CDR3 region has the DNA TGTGCCAGCAGCCCTCCTATTCTCAGCACAGATACGCAGTATTTT. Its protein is CASSPPILSTDTQYF.

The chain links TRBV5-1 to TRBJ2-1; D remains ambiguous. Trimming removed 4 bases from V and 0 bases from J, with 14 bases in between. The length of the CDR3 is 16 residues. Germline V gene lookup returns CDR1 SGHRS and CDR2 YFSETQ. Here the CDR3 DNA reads TGCGCCAGCAGCACCGCCCCAGGTGACTCCTACAATGAGCAGTTCTTC. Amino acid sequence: CASSTAPGDSYNEQFF. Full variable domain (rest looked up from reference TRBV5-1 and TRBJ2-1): KAGVTQTPRYLIKTRGQQVTLSCSPISGHRSVSWYQQTPGQGLQFLFEYFSETQRNKGNFPGRFSGRQFSNSRSEMNVSTLELGDSALYLCASSTAPGDSYNEQFFGPGTRLTVL.

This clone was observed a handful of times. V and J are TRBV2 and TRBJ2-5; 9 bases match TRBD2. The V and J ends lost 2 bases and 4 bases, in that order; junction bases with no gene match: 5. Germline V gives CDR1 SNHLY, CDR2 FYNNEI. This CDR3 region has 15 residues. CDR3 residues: CASSESGSGRETQYF. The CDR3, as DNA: TGTGCCAGCAGTGAAAGCGGTAGCGGGAGAGAGACCCAGTACTTC. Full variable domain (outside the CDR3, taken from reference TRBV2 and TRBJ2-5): EPEVTQTPSHQVTQMGQEVILRCVPISNHLYFYWYRQILGQKVEFLVSFYNNEISEKSEIFDDQFSVERPDGSNFTLKIRSTKLEDSAMYFCASSESGSGRETQYFGPGTRLLVL.

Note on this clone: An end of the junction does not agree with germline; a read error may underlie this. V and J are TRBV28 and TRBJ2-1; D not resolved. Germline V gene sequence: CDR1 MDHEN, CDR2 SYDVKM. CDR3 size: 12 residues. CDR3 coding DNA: TGTGCCAGCAGTTACCCCCTCGCCCCCAGTCTCTTC. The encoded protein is CASSYPLAPSLF.

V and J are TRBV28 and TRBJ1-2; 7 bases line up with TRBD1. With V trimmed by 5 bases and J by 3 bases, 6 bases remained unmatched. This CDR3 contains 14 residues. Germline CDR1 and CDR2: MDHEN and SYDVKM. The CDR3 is CASSSWDSHYGYTF. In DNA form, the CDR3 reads TGTGCCAGCAGTAGCTGGGACAGCCACTATGGCTACACCTTC.

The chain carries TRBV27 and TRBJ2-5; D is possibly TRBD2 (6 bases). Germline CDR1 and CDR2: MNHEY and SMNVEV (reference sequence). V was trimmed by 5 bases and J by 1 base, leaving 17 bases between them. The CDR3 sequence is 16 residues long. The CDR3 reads CASSPRVAEIQETQYF. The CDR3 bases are TGTGCCAGCAGTCCGCGGGTAGCGGAAATCCAAGAGACCCAGTACTTC.

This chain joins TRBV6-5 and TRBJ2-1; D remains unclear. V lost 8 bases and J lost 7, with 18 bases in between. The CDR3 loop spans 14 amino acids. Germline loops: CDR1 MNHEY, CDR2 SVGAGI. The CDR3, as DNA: TGTGCCAGCGGACCCCCGGCTGGCCTGAATGAGCAGTTCTTC. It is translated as CASGPPAGLNEQFF.

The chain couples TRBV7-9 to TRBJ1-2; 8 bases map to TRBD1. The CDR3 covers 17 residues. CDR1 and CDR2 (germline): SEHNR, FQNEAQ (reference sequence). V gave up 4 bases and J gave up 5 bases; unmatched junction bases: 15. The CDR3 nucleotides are TGTGCCAGCAGCTCATCCCCGGACAGGGCCTTCTCTTATGGCTACACCTTC. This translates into CASSSSPDRAFSYGYTF.

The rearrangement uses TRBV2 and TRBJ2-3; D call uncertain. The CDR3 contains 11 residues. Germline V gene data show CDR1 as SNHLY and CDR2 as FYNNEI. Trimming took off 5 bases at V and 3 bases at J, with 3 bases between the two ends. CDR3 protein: CASSYTDTQYF. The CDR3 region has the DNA TGTGCCAGCAGTTATACAGATACGCAGTATTTT. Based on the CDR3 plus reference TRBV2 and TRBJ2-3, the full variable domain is EPEVTQTPSHQVTQMGQEVILRCVPISNHLYFYWYRQILGQKVEFLVSFYNNEISEKSEIFDDQFSVERPDGSNFTLKIRSTKLEDSAMYFCASSYTDTQYFGPGTRLTVL.